This entry is about one T cell receptor (beta chain). This PCR relied on a set of 60 Vbeta primers and 13 Jbeta primers. TCRdb's copy holds only in-frame clones and misses some; the assay was immunoSEQ multiplex PCR. The sample lists roughly 160,000 clones, approximately 80% seen once, with 9.7% in the top ten. This specimen belongs to a study of cytomegalovirus exposure and HLA in healthy donors. Trimming at V came to 5 bases and at J to 4 bases, leaving 7 bases not matched to a gene. Germline assignment: CDR1 MNHEY and CDR2 SVGAGI. This CDR3 contains 14 residues. The origin of this receptor is a man aged 18 to 29 in good health and CMV-seropositive. The chain carries TRBV6-5 and TRBJ1-2, with TRBD1 matching 7 bases. The specimen was PBMCs. CDR3: CASSPRGSSYGYTF. The DNA of the CDR3 is TGTGCCAGCAGTCCCAGGGGGTCGAGCTATGGCTACACCTTC.